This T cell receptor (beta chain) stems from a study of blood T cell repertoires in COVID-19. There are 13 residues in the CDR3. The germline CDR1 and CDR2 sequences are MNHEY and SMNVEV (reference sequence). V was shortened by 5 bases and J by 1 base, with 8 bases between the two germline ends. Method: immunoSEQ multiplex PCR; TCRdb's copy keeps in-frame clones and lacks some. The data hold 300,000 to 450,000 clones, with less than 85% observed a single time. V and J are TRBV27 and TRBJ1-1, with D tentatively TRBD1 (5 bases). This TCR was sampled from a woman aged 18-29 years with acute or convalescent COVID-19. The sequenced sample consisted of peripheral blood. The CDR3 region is CASSMDKNTEAFF. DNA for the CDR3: TGTGCCAGCAGTATGGACAAGAACACTGAAGCTTTCTTT.